This is a list of T cell receptor beta chains from one sample in a study of cytomegalovirus exposure and HLA in healthy donors. Some clones are missing from TCRdb's copy, which holds only in-frame ones; the method was immunoSEQ multiplex PCR. The data hold about 64,000 clones, with approximately 80% observed a single time. The sample consisted of PBMCs. These receptors came from a man younger than 35 in good health and CMV-seropositive. Both conserved end residues are part of each CDR3. The D gene is left open where the match is weak. Expanded clones are given a class, and other clones once, few, many or no size at all.

>TRBJ2-1|once|TRBV9|TRBD2
CASSDERGGAGNEQFF
TGTGCCAGCAGCGATGAGCGGGGGGGCGCCGGGAATGAGCAGTTCTTC
>TRBJ2-7|.|TRBV7-2|.
CASSSVGVHEQYF
TGTGCCAGCAGCTCCGTCGGGGTACACGAGCAGTACTTC
>TRBJ2-3|.|TRBV6-1|.
CASRELPEGSGTQYF
TGTGCCAGCAGAGAACTGCCCGAGGGCTCGGGTACGCAGTATTTT
>TRBJ1-6|.|TRBV28|.
CASSADTSNSPLHF
TGTGCCAGCAGTGCGGACACTTCAAATTCACCCCTCCACTTT
>TRBJ2-6|.|TRBV2|TRBD1
CASSKGTGASGANVLTF
TGTGCCAGCAGTAAAGGGACAGGGGCGTCAGGGGCCAACGTCCTGACTTTC
>TRBJ2-5|.|TRBV15|.
CATSREKGAETQYF
TGTGCCACCAGCAGAGAGAAGGGAGCAGAGACCCAGTACTTC
>TRBJ1-5|many|TRBV28|TRBD1
CASSLRDRPNQPQHF
TGTGCCAGCAGCCTGAGGGACAGGCCTAATCAGCCCCAGCATTTT
>TRBJ1-5|.|TRBV6-1|.
CASSEAQQPQHF
TGTGCCAGCAGTGAAGCGCAGCAGCCCCAGCATTTT
>TRBJ1-5|.|TRBV30|TRBD1
CAWSAGQGVQPQHF
TGTGCCTGGAGTGCCGGACAGGGGGTTCAGCCCCAGCATTTT
>TRBJ2-1|.|TRBV5-4|.
CASSRSRGASYNEQFF
TGTGCCAGCAGCAGAAGCCGTGGGGCCTCCTACAATGAGCAGTTCTTC
>TRBJ1-1|.|TRBV11-2|.
CASSSAADLSAFF
TGTGCCAGCAGCTCTGCGGCAGACCTGAGTGCTTTCTTT
>TRBJ2-5|.|TRBV30|.
CAWSKLRLVQYF
TGTGCCTGGAGTAAACTCCGGTTGGTCCAGTACTTC
>TRBJ1-5|.|TRBV2|.
CASSPMRLSNQPQHF
TGTGCCAGCAGTCCCATGCGACTGTCCAATCAGCCCCAGCATTTT
>TRBJ1-4|.|TRBV6-5|.
CASSYSQGQGEKLFF
TGTGCCAGCAGTTACTCGCAGGGTCAGGGTGAAAAACTGTTTTTT
>TRBJ1-6|once|TRBV7-7|TRBD1
CASSSRDRGTYNSPLHF
TGTGCTAGCAGCTCCCGGGACAGGGGGACCTATAATTCACCCCTCCACTTT
>TRBJ2-7|once|TRBV4-2|.
CASSQDVGQGSYEQYF
TGTGCCAGCAGCCAAGATGTGGGACAAGGTTCCTACGAGCAGTACTTC
>TRBJ2-3|.|TRBV9|TRBD1
CASKGDRYTDTQYF
TGTGCCAGCAAGGGGGACAGGTACACAGATACGCAGTATTTT
>TRBJ2-2|.|TRBV4-2|TRBD2
CASSQAGTSGYTGELFF
TGTGCCAGCAGCCAAGCAGGAACTAGCGGCTACACCGGGGAGCTGTTTTTT
>TRBJ2-1|.|TRBV4-1|.
CASSILAGDDYNEQFF
TGCGCCAGCAGCATACTTGCAGGGGATGACTACAATGAGCAGTTCTTC
>TRBJ1-1|.|TRBV30|.
CAWRGGGRGITEAFF
TGTGCCTGGAGGGGTGGGGGCAGGGGTATTACTGAAGCTTTCTTT
>TRBJ1-1|.|TRBV2|.
CASRSTEAFF
TGTGCCAGCAGGAGCACTGAAGCTTTCTTT
>TRBJ2-1|few|TRBV6-6|.
CASSYLTHYNEQFF
TGTGCCAGCAGTTACTTGACACATTACAATGAGCAGTTCTTC
>TRBJ2-3|.|TRBV4-1|TRBD1
CASSQGTGMTDTQYF
TGCGCCAGCAGCCAGGGGACAGGGATGACAGATACGCAGTATTTT
>TRBJ1-2|.|TRBV21-1|.
CASSTRRGGYTF
TGTGCCAGCAGCACACGGAGGGGTGGCTACACCTTC
>TRBJ2-1|.|TRBV19|.
CASSIEGLEQFF
TGTGCCAGTAGTATAGAGGGGCTTGAGCAGTTCTTC
>TRBJ2-4|.|TRBV11-2|TRBD2
CASSLRGGGTKNIQYF
TGTGCCAGCAGCCTCCGGGGGGGCGGAACCAAAAACATTCAGTACTTC
>TRBJ1-4|.|TRBV5-4|.
CASSLSAEEKLFF
TGTGCCAGCAGCTTGTCGGCGGAAGAAAAACTGTTTTTT
>TRBJ1-4|.|TRBV6-4|TRBD1
CASSYLGTVEKLFF
TGTGCCAGCAGTTATCTAGGGACAGTCGAAAAACTGTTTTTT
>TRBJ1-5|.|TRBV5-6|TRBD1
CASSLGQGDQPQHF
TGTGCCAGCAGCTTGGGACAGGGGGATCAGCCCCAGCATTTT
>TRBJ1-1|once|TRBV25-1|.
CASSESGTAGEAFF
TGTGCCAGCAGTGAATCGGGAACGGCCGGTGAAGCTTTCTTT
>TRBJ1-6|.|TRBV20-1|.
CSASFGSPLHF
TGCAGTGCTAGTTTCGGGTCCCCCCTCCACTTT
>TRBJ2-4|.|TRBV5-6|TRBD2
CASSREVKNIQYF
TGTGCCAGCAGCCGGGAGGTCAAAAACATTCAGTACTTC
>TRBJ1-4|.|TRBV19|.
CASSIPTRALWF
TGTGCCAGTAGCATCCCTACGAGGGCCCTTTGGTTT
>TRBJ2-1|.|TRBV29-1|TRBD2
CSVDPGLAGRAAEQFF
TGCAGCGTTGATCCGGGACTAGCGGGCCGGGCCGCTGAGCAGTTCTTC
>TRBJ2-5|few|TRBV6-1|TRBD1
CASSDRGIQETQYF
TGTGCCAGCAGTGACAGGGGGATTCAAGAGACCCAGTACTTC
>TRBJ1-1|.|TRBV25-1|.
CASTGRGVNTEAFF
TGTGCCAGCACGGGCAGGGGAGTGAACACTGAAGCTTTCTTT
>TRBJ1-1|.|TRBV7-9|.
CASSLGRSMNTEAFF
TGTGCCAGCAGCTTAGGGAGGAGTATGAACACTGAAGCTTTCTTT
>TRBJ1-5|few|TRBV10-3|TRBD1
CAISGGTGGSDQPQHF
TGTGCCATCAGTGGAGGGACAGGGGGCAGTGATCAGCCCCAGCATTTT
>TRBJ2-2|.|TRBV7-9|.
CASRGNSAGELFF
TGTGCCAGCAGGGGTAATAGCGCCGGGGAGCTGTTTTTT
>TRBJ2-1|few|TRBV4-1|TRBD1
CASSQESPGQGHEFF
TGCGCCAGCAGCCAAGAGAGCCCGGGACAGGGTCATGAGTTCTTC
>TRBJ2-6|.|TRBV28|TRBD1
CASSFRGTAGANVLTF
TGTGCCAGCAGTTTTCGTGGGACAGCCGGGGCCAACGTCCTGACTTTC
>TRBJ1-1|.|TRBV30|.
CAWRIRGGIAEAFF
TGTGCCTGGAGAATAAGGGGGGGGATTGCAGAAGCTTTCTTT
>TRBJ1-6|.|TRBV7-2|TRBD1
CASSGRDSYNSPLHF
TGTGCCAGCAGCGGACGGGACAGCTATAATTCACCCCTCCACTTT
>TRBJ1-5|.|TRBV5-8|TRBD1
CASSSQGAEKINQPQHF
TGTGCCAGCAGCTCACAGGGGGCGGAGAAAATCAATCAGCCCCAGCATTTT
>TRBJ1-6|.|TRBV7-2|.
CASSLDRVGSPLHF
TGTGCCAGCAGCTTAGACAGGGTCGGCTCACCCCTCCACTTT
>TRBJ2-7|.|TRBV25-1|TRBD2
CASSQTSAYEQYF
TGTGCCAGCAGTCAGACTAGCGCCTACGAGCAGTACTTC
>TRBJ2-1|.|TRBV6-5|.
CASSYTRGSSYNEQFF
TGTGCCAGCAGTTACACCAGGGGTAGCTCCTACAATGAGCAGTTCTTC
>TRBJ2-5|once|TRBV29-1|TRBD2
CSVGWGGDQQETQYF
TGCAGCGTTGGATGGGGAGGGGACCAACAAGAGACCCAGTACTTC
>TRBJ1-2|.|TRBV5-1|.
CASSPSGSYGYTF
TGCGCCAGCAGCCCCAGCGGATCCTATGGCTACACCTTC
>TRBJ1-4|.|TRBV29-1|.
CSVEEVSGEKLFF
TGCAGCGTTGAAGAGGTCAGTGGTGAAAAACTGTTTTTT
>TRBJ1-1|few|TRBV15|TRBD1
CATSSISGGGAFF
TGTGCCACCAGCAGTATCTCAGGGGGCGGCGCTTTCTTT
>TRBJ1-1|once|TRBV5-1|.
CASSWAGNTEAFF
TGCGCCAGCAGCTGGGCAGGTAACACTGAAGCTTTCTTT
>TRBJ1-3|.|TRBV14|.
CASSHWTHSGGNTIYF
TGTGCCAGCAGCCATTGGACACACTCGGGCGGAAACACCATATATTTT
>TRBJ1-2|.|TRBV6-5|TRBD1
CASSSGTGDGYTF
TGTGCCAGCAGTTCCGGGACAGGGGATGGCTACACCTTC
>TRBJ2-7|.|TRBV6-5|TRBD1
CASSSGTGGYEQYF
TGTGCCAGCAGTTCCGGGACAGGGGGCTACGAGCAGTACTTC